The 26 T cell receptor beta chains listed next were all sequenced from one sample in a study of neoadjuvant anti-PD-1 for oral cavity cancer. The repertoire was sequenced with immunoSEQ multiplex PCR; TCRdb's copy has only in-frame clones and lacks some. Here the sample spans some 12,000 clones, less than 70% being singletons. The sequences come from tumor tissue, collected before nivolumab (anti-PD-1) treatment. The receptors come from a person aged 35-80 years with oral cavity squamous cell carcinoma. The donor label of this sample is uncertain.

The chain links TRBV4-2 to TRBJ1-1, with D possibly matching TRBD1 (5 bases). This CDR3 region has 14 residues. V shed 7 bases and J shed 0 bases, with 12 bases lying between them. Germline CDR1 and CDR2: LGHNA and YNFKEQ. The chain's CDR3 is CASTTMGVNTEAFF. In DNA form, the CDR3 reads TGTGCCAGCACCACAATGGGGGTGAACACTGAAGCTTTCTTT.

The chain uses TRBV5-4 and TRBJ1-3; D is ambiguous. From germline, CDR1 is SGHNT and CDR2 YYREEE (reference sequence). Between the trimmed V and J ends, which lost 0 bases and 0 bases, there was a span of 4 bases. The length of the CDR3 is 14 residues. Here the CDR3 DNA reads TGTGCCAGCAGCTTGGACATCTCTGGAAACACCATATATTTT. As protein: CASSLDISGNTIYF.

DNA for the CDR3: TGTGCCAGCAGTATTGGGACGATGAGCACAAGGTACTTC. Its translation: CASSIGTMSTRYF. The genes are TRBV27 and TRBJ2-7; D could derive from TRBD1 or TRBD2 (5 bases each). The CDR3 has 13 residues. CDR1 MNHEY and CDR2 SMNVEV come from the germline V gene (reference sequence). V lost 5 bases and J lost 12, with 20 bases in between.

This clone was seen only a few times. The chain employs TRBV6-1 and TRBJ2-5, with D uncertain. Trimming shortened V by 7 bases and J by 5 bases, and 17 bases separated the two germline ends. Germline V gives CDR1 MNHNS, CDR2 SASEGT. This CDR3 is 14 amino acids long. The CDR3 region has the DNA TGTGCCAGCACCGCAGATCCGGGTAGGGAGACCCAGTACTTC. Its protein product is CASTADPGRETQYF.

The chain combines TRBV6-5 with TRBJ1-1; D remains unclear. V shed 7 bases and J shed 11 bases, with 14 bases lying between them. This CDR3 has 11 amino acids. Germline-derived CDR1 and CDR2 are MNHEY and SVGAGI. CDR3 protein: CASTYLNWAFF. The CDR3 region has the DNA TGTGCCAGCACCTATTTAAATTGGGCTTTCTTT.

This clone was counted between two and nine times. This chain uses TRBV11-3 with TRBJ1-6; D gene unclear. V lost 4 bases, J lost 12 bases, and 19 bases lay in between. Germline V gene sequence: CDR1 SGHNT, CDR2 YENEEA. This CDR3 has 15 residues. This chain's CDR3 is CASSYVGPTPGPLHF. As DNA, the CDR3 is TGTGCCAGCAGCTATGTTGGGCCTACCCCTGGACCCCTCCACTTT. Supplemented by reference TRBV11-3 and TRBJ1-6, the full variable domain reads EAGVVQSPRYKIIEKKQPVAFWCNPISGHNTLYWYLQNLGQGPELLIRYENEEAVDDSQLPKDRFSAERLKGVDSTLKIQPAELGDSAVYLCASSYVGPTPGPLHFGNGTRLTVT.

This clone turned up a few times. CDR3 region: CSAIKETQYF. CDR3 nucleotides: TGCAGTGCTATAAAAGAGACCCAGTACTTC. The V gene is TRBV20-1, the J gene TRBJ2-5, with unresolved D. This CDR3 is 10 amino acids long. CDR1 is DFQATT and CDR2 is SNEGSKA in the germline V gene (reference sequence). V shed 4 bases and J shed 3 bases, with 3 bases lying between them.

The chain has TRBV27 and TRBJ2-1; the match to TRBD1 covers 9 bases. Germline loops: CDR1 MNHEY, CDR2 SMNVEV (reference sequence). V lost 7 bases and J lost 5; bases outside the gene matches: 12. The CDR3 runs 16 residues. CDR3 sequence reads: CASTPPGTGTHNEQFF. CDR3 sequence (DNA): TGTGCCAGCACCCCCCCGGGGACAGGGACTCACAATGAGCAGTTCTTC.

The V gene is TRBV6-1, the J gene TRBJ2-7, with 9 bases that match TRBD1. This CDR3 spans 15 amino acids. Germline V gene data show CDR1 as MNHNS and CDR2 as SASEGT. The V segment lost 6 bases and the J segment 2 bases; nucleotides outside the gene matches: 8. CDR3 in DNA: TGTGCCAGCAGGGGGGTTTGGGACAGGGCCTACGAGCAGTACTTC. Encoded protein: CASRGVWDRAYEQYF.

The chain employs TRBV19 and TRBJ2-3; TRBD2 aligns across 11 bases. Germline CDR1 and CDR2: LNHDA and SQIVND (reference sequence). With V trimmed by 8 bases and J by 5 bases, 12 bases remained unmatched. This CDR3 region has 16 residues. The CDR3 protein is CASPPPLAGVKDTQYF. For the CDR3, the DNA is TGTGCCAGTCCGCCCCCACTAGCGGGAGTAAAAGATACGCAGTATTTT. The entire variable domain, with the rest obtained from reference TRBV19 and TRBJ2-3, is as follows: DGGITQSPKYLFRKEGQNVTLSCEQNLNHDAMYWYRQDPGQGLRLIYYSQIVNDFQKGDIAEGYSVSREKKESFPLTVTSAQKNPTAFYLCASPPPLAGVKDTQYFGPGTRLTVL.

The chain carries TRBV19 and TRBJ1-4, with TRBD1 matching 7 bases. The CDR3 consists of 14 residues. With 8 bases clipped from V and 8 bases from J, the junction kept 11 bases outside the gene matches. Per the germline V gene, CDR1 is LNHDA and CDR2 is SQIVND (reference sequence). CDR3 coding DNA: TGTGCCAGTCACTTCCGGACAGGAGAGGAAAAACTGTTTTTT. Translation gives CASHFRTGEEKLFF.

This clone has only a few counts. The chain recombines TRBV14 with TRBJ1-1; D not certain. V was shortened by 4 bases and J by 5 bases, with 17 bases between the two germline ends. This CDR3 is 15 amino acids long. Germline V gene lookup returns CDR1 SGHDN and CDR2 FVKESK. The CDR3 nucleotides read TGTGCCAGCAGCCGACGTGGCGGGGTTAGGACTGAAGCTTTCTTT. Its protein product is CASSRRGGVRTEAFF.

The genes are TRBV4-1 and TRBJ2-6, with 7 bases identical to TRBD2. The CDR3 length is 17 residues. The germline CDR1 and CDR2 sequences are MGHRA and YSYEKL. The ends lost 0 bases at V and 4 bases at J; junction bases unmatched: 6. This CDR3 reads CASSQESGNPGANVLTF. In DNA form, the CDR3 reads TGCGCCAGCAGCCAAGAAAGCGGGAATCCCGGGGCCAACGTCCTGACTTTC.

The V and J genes are TRBV14 and TRBJ1-6, with D uncertain. This CDR3 has 13 amino acids. V was shortened by 3 bases and J by 9 bases, with 9 bases between the two germline ends. Germline lookup yields CDR1 SGHDN and CDR2 FVKESK. The CDR3 sequence is CASSQEGFSPLHF. DNA for the CDR3: TGTGCCAGCAGCCAGGAGGGATTTTCACCCCTCCACTTT. Combining the CDR3 with reference TRBV14 and TRBJ1-6 gives the whole variable domain EAGVTQFPSHSVIEKGQTVTLRCDPISGHDNLYWYRRVMGKEIKFLLHFVKESKQDESGMPNNRFLAERTGGTYSTLKVQPAELEDSGVYFCASSQEGFSPLHFGNGTRLTVT.

This clone has a single count. This chain uses TRBV6-5 with TRBJ2-6; D gene uncertain. CDR1 and CDR2 from the germline V gene are MNHEY and SVGAGI. V lost 3 bases and J lost 0, with 6 bases in between. The CDR3 totals 15 residues. Here the CDR3 reads CASSYLTSGANVLTF. CDR3 DNA: TGTGCCAGCAGTTATCTAACCTCTGGGGCCAACGTCCTGACTTTC.

The chain employs TRBV7-9 and TRBJ2-7; no clear D. CDR3 length: 13 amino acids. The ends were cut back, 3 bases at V and 5 bases at J, with 11 bases in the middle. Germline lookup yields CDR1 SEHNR and CDR2 FQNEAQ (reference sequence). CDR3 in DNA: TGTGCCAGCAGCTTCGATCTTTTCAACGAGCAGTACTTC. Translated, it gives CASSFDLFNEQYF.

V and J are TRBV11-2 and TRBJ1-4; tentatively, D is TRBD1 (6 bases). CDR1 and CDR2 (germline): SGHAT, FQNNGV. This CDR3 contains 17 residues. The V gene lost 1 base and the J gene lost 5 bases, with 17 bases spanning the gap. The CDR3 DNA reads TGTGCCAGCAGCTTAGTACTTGTACAGGGAGGAAATGAAAAACTGTTTTTT. Amino acid sequence: CASSLVLVQGGNEKLFF. Drawing the rest from reference TRBV11-2 and TRBJ1-4, the complete variable domain is EAGVAQSPRYKIIEKRQSVAFWCNPISGHATLYWYQQILGQGPKLLIQFQNNGVVDDSQLPKDRFSAERLKGVDSTLKIQPAKLEDSAVYLCASSLVLVQGGNEKLFFGSGTQLSVL.

This clone counts as medium-sized. The genes are TRBV2 and TRBJ1-6; 10 bases are shared with TRBD1. Per the germline V gene, CDR1 is SNHLY and CDR2 is FYNNEI. The CDR3 runs to 17 residues. J was trimmed by 7 bases and V by 6 bases; bases with no gene match: 12. The CDR3 nucleotides read TGTGCCAGCAGGCGGGACAGGGGACTATTGGACAATTCACCCCTCCACTTT. Its protein product is CASRRDRGLLDNSPLHF.

V usage is TRBV5-1 and J usage is TRBJ2-7; D remains ambiguous. V gave up 0 bases and J gave up 2 bases, with 6 bases separating them. Germline CDR1 reads SGHRS; CDR2 reads YFSETQ. This CDR3 contains 13 residues. The CDR3 sequence: CASSLEKAYEQYF. For the CDR3, the DNA is TGCGCCAGCAGCTTGGAAAAGGCCTACGAGCAGTACTTC. The whole variable domain, filled in from reference TRBV5-1 and TRBJ2-7, reads KAGVTQTPRYLIKTRGQQVTLSCSPISGHRSVSWYQQTPGQGLQFLFEYFSETQRNKGNFPGRFSGRQFSNSRSEMNVSTLELGDSALYLCASSLEKAYEQYFGPGTRLTVT.

This clone appeared a few times. The chain employs TRBV4-1 and TRBJ1-6, with no clear D. This CDR3 comprises 16 residues. Germline assignment: CDR1 MGHRA and CDR2 YSYEKL. The V end lost 0 bases, the J end lost 2 bases, and 8 bases lay between the germline ends. The CDR3 nucleotides read TGCGCCAGCAGCCAAGAAGAGAGGGCCTATAATTCACCCCTCCACTTT. This sequence encodes CASSQEERAYNSPLHF.

The chain couples TRBV19 to TRBJ1-1; a weak D match, TRBD1 (5 bases). In germline, CDR1 is LNHDA, CDR2 SQIVND (reference sequence). The CDR3 spans 16 residues. Trimming pared 4 bases from V and 5 bases from J, leaving 20 bases between. The CDR3 region is CASSTRGSRGLTEAFF. Here the CDR3 DNA reads TGTGCCAGTAGTACCAGAGGAAGTAGGGGCCTAACTGAAGCTTTCTTT.

This chain's CDR3 is CASSTGLAGYTGELFF. The CDR3 region has the DNA TGTGCCAGTAGTACGGGACTAGCGGGGTACACCGGGGAGCTGTTTTTT. The chain links TRBV19 to TRBJ2-2; 13 nucleotides match TRBD2. Looked up from germline, CDR1 is LNHDA and CDR2 is SQIVND (reference sequence). The CDR3 has 16 residues. Trimming cost V 4 bases and J 3 bases; bases outside gene matches: 2. Together with reference TRBV19 and TRBJ2-2, the CDR3 gives the full variable domain: DGGITQSPKYLFRKEGQNVTLSCEQNLNHDAMYWYRQDPGQGLRLIYYSQIVNDFQKGDIAEGYSVSREKKESFPLTVTSAQKNPTAFYLCASSTGLAGYTGELFFGEGSRLTVL.

V gene TRBV9 combines with J gene TRBJ2-2, with D possibly being TRBD2 (5 bases). Looked up from germline, CDR1 is SGDLS and CDR2 is YYNGEE. The CDR3 sequence is 14 residues long. V was trimmed by 5 bases and J by 3 bases, leaving 11 bases between them. The CDR3 DNA sequence: TGTGCCAGCAGTGTTGGACTTCACACCGGGGAGCTGTTTTTT. Residues: CASSVGLHTGELFF. Looking up the rest from reference TRBV9 and TRBJ2-2 gives the full variable domain: DSGVTQTPKHLITATGQRVTLRCSPRSGDLSVYWYQQSLDQGLQFLIQYYNGEERAKGNILERFSAQQFPDLHSELNLSSLELGDSALYFCASSVGLHTGELFFGEGSRLTVL.

J is TRBJ1-1 and V is TRBV18; D gene ambiguous. The V gene lost 5 bases and the J gene lost 2 bases, with 12 bases spanning the gap. Germline-derived CDR1 and CDR2 are KGHSH and LQKENI. The CDR3 has 14 amino acids. This CDR3 is CASSSSRLNTEAFF. The CDR3 coding sequence is TGTGCCAGCTCATCTTCCAGACTAAACACTGAAGCTTTCTTT.

The rearrangement links TRBV19 to TRBJ2-3; a weak D match, TRBD1 (5 bases). Germline V gives CDR1 LNHDA, CDR2 SQIVND (reference sequence). The V and J ends lost 6 bases and 5 bases respectively, with 15 bases between them. The CDR3 is made up of 14 amino acids. CDR3 bases: TGTGCCAGTAGCCCCGCAGGGCGCCGAGATACGCAGTATTTT. Its protein is CASSPAGRRDTQYF.

The gene calls are TRBV4-3 and TRBJ1-3, with D perhaps matching TRBD1 (6 bases). Germline V gene data show CDR1 as LGHNA and CDR2 as YSLEER. The CDR3 covers 16 residues. Deletions cut 2 bases from V and 4 bases from J, with 15 bases between. In DNA, the CDR3 is TGCGCCAGCAGCCAAACCCAGGGGCTGGGGGGAAACACCATATATTTT. Protein product: CASSQTQGLGGNTIYF.